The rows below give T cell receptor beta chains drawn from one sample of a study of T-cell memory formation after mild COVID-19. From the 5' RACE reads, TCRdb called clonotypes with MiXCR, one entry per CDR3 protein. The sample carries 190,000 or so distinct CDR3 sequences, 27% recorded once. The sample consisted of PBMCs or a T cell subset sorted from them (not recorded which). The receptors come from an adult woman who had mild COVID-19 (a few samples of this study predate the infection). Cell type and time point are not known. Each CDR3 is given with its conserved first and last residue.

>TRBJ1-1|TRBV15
CATSRDPVGVIVRTEAFF
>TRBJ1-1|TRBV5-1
CASSPGEKEAFF
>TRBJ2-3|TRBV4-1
CASSQGGISTDTQYF
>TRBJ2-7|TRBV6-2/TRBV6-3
CASSYSTSGGPYEQYF
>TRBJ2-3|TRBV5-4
CASSLDGYTQYF
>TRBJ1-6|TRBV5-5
CASSLEISAPLHF
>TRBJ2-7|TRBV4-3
CASSHIQGNEQYF
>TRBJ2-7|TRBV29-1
CSVDFSWDGDYEQYF
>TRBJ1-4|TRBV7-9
CASSLGTGGEKGEKLFF
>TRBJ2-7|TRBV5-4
CASSGAVTGGEQYF
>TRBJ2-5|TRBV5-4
CASSLKDRRGETQYF
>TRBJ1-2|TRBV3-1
CASSQGAGSYGYTF
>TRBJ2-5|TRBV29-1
CSVEDRTRGKETQYF
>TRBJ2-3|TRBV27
CASSVGTGGTDTQYF
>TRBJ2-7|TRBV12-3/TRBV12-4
CASSSLGVSYEQYF
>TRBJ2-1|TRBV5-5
CASSFSSGGVAEQFF
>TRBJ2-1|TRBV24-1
CATSAQNEQFF
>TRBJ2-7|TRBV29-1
CSVVGGGTGEQYF
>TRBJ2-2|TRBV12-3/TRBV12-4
CASRPLRLASTGELFF